This TCR beta chain was sequenced in a study of T cell responses to AZD1222 COVID-19 vaccine. The study, taken as a whole, reports: Spike-wide coverage was observed for vaccine-associated CD4 TCRs, with dominant responses at 160-218 and 743-854.

A word on this clone: Its target is not known.

From germline, CDR1 is MGHRA and CDR2 YSYEKL. V was shortened by 1 base and J by 2 bases, with 18 bases between the two germline ends. CDR3 size: 18 residues. Profiling relied on immunoSEQ multiplex PCR, and the TCRdb table lists in-frame clones only, not all of them. The table lists approximately 120,000 clones, over 80% of them singletons. Sequences were derived from peripheral blood, sampled on day 0 of AZD1222 vaccination. This chain joins TRBV4-1 and TRBJ2-4; D may be TRBD1 (6 bases). The clonotype originates from an adult in good health. The CDR3 DNA is TGCGCCAGCAGCCAAGGGGGGCAAACAGGGTCCCCCAAAAACATTCAGTACTTC. It encodes CASSQGGQTGSPKNIQYF.